Following are 32 T cell receptor beta chains from one sample sequenced in a study of blood T cells in healthy people across ages. It was with a sample-barcoded 5' primer and a J-beta primer mix that a second PCR of roughly 7 to 11 cycles was run. TCRdb reprocessed the 5' RACE reads via MiXCR and lists one record per CDR3 protein. The sample has about 1.7 million distinct CDR3 sequences, approximately 30% seen once. The material sequenced was blood. The receptors were gathered from a woman aged 30 to 39 in good health.

CDR3 DNA: TGTGCCAGCAGCCCTGGGAGTAGCGGCAATGAGCAGTTCTTC. Translated: CASSPGSSGNEQFF. The chain uses TRBV7-2 and TRBJ2-1; D possibly corresponds to TRBD2 (6 bases). V was trimmed by 5 bases and J by 6 bases, leaving 14 bases between them. CDR3 length: 14 residues. Germline V gene lookup returns CDR1 SGHTA and CDR2 FQGNSA.

The table lists this clonotype with many counts. The V gene is TRBV5-1, the J gene TRBJ2-7; perhaps TRBD1 as D (6 bases). The CDR3 sequence is 15 residues long. Per germline, CDR1 SGHRS and CDR2 YFSETQ. Trimming stripped 1 base from V and 6 bases from J, with 17 bases between. The CDR3 loop is CASSLNGRGVAEQYF. The CDR3 DNA reads TGCGCCAGCAGCTTGAATGGCAGGGGAGTAGCCGAGCAGTACTTC.

This clonotype has only a few counts. This chain connects TRBV7-2 to TRBJ2-7, with D tentatively TRBD2 (6 bases). Trimming pared 5 bases from V and 7 bases from J, leaving 15 bases between. CDR1 is SGHTA and CDR2 is FQGNSA in the germline V gene. The CDR3 runs 13 residues. The CDR3 is CASSRGSLGEQYF. Here the CDR3 DNA reads TGTGCCAGCAGCCGGGGGTCTTTGGGGGAGCAGTACTTC.

The V and J genes are TRBV20-1 and TRBJ2-2; D call uncertain. This CDR3 is built from 15 residues. With 6 bases removed from V and 7 bases from J, the gap between germline ends came to 21 bases. Germline V gene data show CDR1 as DFQATT and CDR2 as SNEGSKA (reference sequence). The CDR3 sequence is CSANSPLGALGELFF. Here the CDR3 DNA reads TGCAGTGCAAATTCGCCTTTAGGCGCCCTCGGGGAGCTGTTTTTT.

The CDR3 DNA is TGTGCCAGCAAGAGAGTGCTCATAGCGGAGCTCAATGAGCAGTTCTTC. Residues: CASKRVLIAELNEQFF. This chain joins TRBV28 and TRBJ2-1; TRBD2 is a possible D gene (6 bases). V shed 7 bases and J shed 6 bases, with 22 bases lying between them. This CDR3 contains 16 residues. The V gene's germline CDR1 is MDHEN and CDR2 SYDVKM.

The chain employs TRBV5-1 and TRBJ2-2; tentatively, D is TRBD1 (7 bases). Deletions cut 3 bases from V and 3 bases from J, with 15 bases between. Germline lookup yields CDR1 SGHRS and CDR2 YFSETQ. This CDR3 is 16 amino acids long. The CDR3 here is CASSSGDRMDTGELFF. Here the CDR3 DNA reads TGCGCCAGCAGCTCGGGGGACAGAATGGACACCGGGGAGCTGTTTTTT.

This clonotype was detected a few times. The J gene is TRBJ1-2, the V gene TRBV28; no firm D call. Deletions cut 8 bases from V and 4 bases from J, with 11 bases between. There are 12 residues in the CDR3. CDR1 is MDHEN, CDR2 SYDVKM, per germline. Written as DNA, the CDR3 is TGTGCCAGCTGGACCCTGGCCTATGGCTACACCTTC. Translation gives CASWTLAYGYTF.

Regarding this clonotype: This may be a read error: a much more frequent sequence differs by one nucleotide. CDR3: CASSKGAECEQYF. The CDR3 DNA follows: TGTGCCAGCAGCAAAGGGGCGGAGTGCGAGCAGTACTTC. The gene calls are TRBV7-3 and TRBJ2-7; possible D gene TRBD1, 5 bases. CDR1 is SGHTA and CDR2 is FQGTGA in the germline V gene. The CDR3 consists of 13 residues. Trimming took off 5 bases at V and 6 bases at J, with 14 bases between the two ends.

This clonotype was recorded many times. One end of the junction is discordant with germline, which a read error may explain. The chain joins TRBV15 to TRBJ2-5; a possible D gene is TRBD1 (6 bases). The germline V gene has CDR1 LNHNV and CDR2 YYDKDF (reference sequence). The CDR3 sequence is 16 residues long. The CDR3 sequence: CATIRERTVGEETQYF. In DNA form, the CDR3 reads TGTGCCACCATCAGAGAACGGACAGTAGGCGAAGAGACCCAGTACTTC.

This chain links TRBV5-1 with TRBJ1-1; 9 bases match TRBD1. The V segment lost 3 bases and the J segment 4 bases; nucleotides outside the gene matches: 4. CDR3 length equals 14 residues. CDR1 is SGHRS, CDR2 YFSETQ, per germline. The CDR3: CASSSDRGITEAFF. The CDR3 DNA reads TGCGCCAGCAGCTCTGACAGGGGGATCACTGAAGCTTTCTTT.

This clonotype appeared a few times. Relative to the germline gene, one junction end is altered; a read error may explain this. This sequence joins TRBV27 and TRBJ2-7; D may be TRBD1 or TRBD2 (6 bases each). The CDR3 runs 12 residues. The germline V gene encodes CDR1 MNHEY and CDR2 SMNVEV (reference sequence). The CDR3 loop is CAGSQEGGEQYF. CDR3 bases: TGTGCCGGCAGTCAGGAGGGGGGCGAGCAGTACTTC.

In this sample, this clonotype turned up a few times. V gene TRBV12-3 or TRBV12-4 combines with J gene TRBJ2-5; 9 bases align to TRBD2. The DNA end is more similar to TRBJ2-7, so the J call may be wrong. The CDR3 totals 14 residues. CDR3 protein: CASSGLSGGGEQYF. In nucleotides, the CDR3 is TGTGCCAGCAGTGGTCTTAGCGGGGGAGGCGAGCAGTACTTC.

This clonotype was seen a few times. The DNA of the CDR3 is TGTGCCAGCAGCGCGCGAGACAGGGTTAGACTGACCTACGAGCAGTACTTC. This codes for CASSARDRVRLTYEQYF. The V gene is TRBV7-9, the J gene TRBJ2-7; 7 bases align to TRBD1. Germline V CDR1 and CDR2: SEHNR, FQNEAQ (reference sequence). This CDR3 region has 17 residues. J gave up 2 bases and V 5 bases, and 15 bases lay outside the gene matches.

This clonotype was recorded a few times. The junction departs from the called germline gene at one end, perhaps through a read error. This chain uses TRBV5-1 with TRBJ2-5; 13 nucleotides match TRBD2. Germline V gene sequence: CDR1 SGHRS, CDR2 YFSETQ. The CDR3 is 15 amino acids. CDR3 sequence: CAGSLGLAGKETQYF. The CDR3, as DNA: TGCGCCGGCAGCTTGGGACTAGCGGGGAAGGAGACCCAGTACTTC. Complete variable domain (other parts from reference TRBV5-1 and TRBJ2-5): KAGVTQTPRYLIKTRGQQVTLSCSPISGHRSVSWYQQTPGQGLQFLFEYFSETQRNKGNFPGRFSGRQFSNSRSEMNVSTLELGDSALYLCAGSLGLAGKETQYFGPGTRLLVL.

The chain employs TRBV20-1 and TRBJ2-1; 8 nucleotides agree with TRBD2. The germline V gene has CDR1 DFQATT and CDR2 SNEGSKA (reference sequence). Unmatched junction bases numbered 7, after V lost 5 bases and J lost 4 bases. This CDR3 contains 14 residues. The CDR3 DNA follows: TGCAGTGCTGTTCAGAGCGGGGGTTACAATGAGCAGTTCTTC. It yields the protein CSAVQSGGYNEQFF.

This sequence joins TRBV5-1 and TRBJ2-7; 9 bases fit TRBD1. V was clipped by 0 bases and J by 1 base; unmatched bases: 5. Per germline, CDR1 SGHRS and CDR2 YFSETQ. CDR3 length: 16 residues. The CDR3 nucleotides read TGCGCCAGCAGCTTGGCGGGGGGACAGGGATCCTACGAGCAGTACTTC. It yields the protein CASSLAGGQGSYEQYF.

This clonotype was counted only a few times. The chain's CDR3 is CASSYRTALNYGYTF. Written as DNA, the CDR3 is TGTGCCAGCAGTTACCGGACAGCCCTGAACTATGGCTACACCTTC. The chain recombines TRBV6-2 or TRBV6-3 with TRBJ1-2, with D possibly TRBD1 on 6 matching bases. V was clipped by 2 bases and J by 2 bases, with 12 bases between them. In germline, CDR1 is MNHEY, CDR2 SVGEGT. The CDR3 runs 15 residues.

V gene TRBV6-5 combines with J gene TRBJ1-2; 7 positions agree with TRBD1. Trimming removed 0 bases from V and 10 bases from J; junction bases left unmatched: 11. This CDR3 has 15 residues. Germline assignment: CDR1 MNHEY and CDR2 SVGAGI. DNA of the CDR3: TGTGCCAGCAGTTACTCGGACAGGCCTCCTGATGACTACACCTTC. Translated, it gives CASSYSDRPPDDYTF.

This clonotype was observed at least ten times. The chain carries TRBV29-1 and TRBJ2-3, with 11 bases aligning to TRBD2. The CDR3 has 13 residues. Germline CDR1 and CDR2: SQVTM and ANQGSEA. J gave up 2 bases and V 7 bases, and 2 bases lay outside the gene matches. The CDR3 sequence is CSETSGNTDTQYF. CDR3 nucleotide sequence: TGCAGCGAGACTAGCGGGAACACAGATACGCAGTATTTT.

This chain links TRBV29-1 with TRBJ2-4, with D maybe TRBD2 (5 bases). V was pared by 5 bases and J by 2 bases, with 13 bases between. This CDR3 has 14 amino acids. Looked up from germline, CDR1 is SQVTM and CDR2 is ANQGSEA. The CDR3 coding sequence is TGCAGCGTTACACCGCGGGTATCCAAAAACATTCAGTACTTC. Its protein is CSVTPRVSKNIQYF.

J is TRBJ1-2 and V is TRBV6-5; no reliable D call. The CDR3 runs 15 residues. V lost 2 bases to trimming and J lost 0 bases, with 10 bases between them. In germline, CDR1 is MNHEY, CDR2 SVGAGI. The CDR3 is CASSYRPLPNYGYTF. The CDR3 DNA follows: TGTGCCAGCAGTTACCGACCTCTCCCTAACTATGGCTACACCTTC.

The CDR3 nucleotides read TGCGCCAGCAGCCAAGTGAGGTCCCGCACAGATACGCAGTATTTT. Protein sequence: CASSQVRSRTDTQYF. The genes are TRBV4-1 and TRBJ2-3; D not resolved. Germline V gene lookup returns CDR1 MGHRA and CDR2 YSYEKL. Trimming removed 1 base from V and 1 base from J, with 9 bases in between. The CDR3 spans 15 residues.

This clonotype was recorded a few times. The V and J genes are TRBV6-6 and TRBJ1-1, with D hard to call. Germline V gene data show CDR1 as MNHNY and CDR2 as SVGAGI (reference sequence). CDR3 length: 14 residues. Trimming took off 8 bases at V and 1 base at J, with 14 bases between the two ends. CDR3 protein: CASFSMSGNTEAFF. CDR3 nucleotide sequence: TGTGCCAGCTTTAGTATGAGTGGGAACACTGAAGCTTTCTTT.

The chain recombines TRBV7-2 with TRBJ2-7; a weak D match, TRBD1 (5 bases). The CDR3 length is 17 residues. V was trimmed by 5 bases and J by 5 bases, leaving 25 bases between them. Looked up from germline, CDR1 is SGHTA and CDR2 is FQGNSA. The CDR3 here is CASSQDSGLGVLDEQYF. DNA of the CDR3: TGTGCCAGCAGCCAGGATAGTGGGCTAGGGGTCCTGGACGAGCAGTACTTC.

A few counts support this clonotype. This chain uses TRBV20-1 with TRBJ2-1, with D perhaps TRBD2 (5 bases). The germline V gene encodes CDR1 DFQATT and CDR2 SNEGSKA (reference sequence). The length of the CDR3 is 13 residues. V gave up 3 bases and J gave up 4 bases, with 10 bases separating them. DNA of the CDR3: TGCAGTGCTAGTAAAGCGGAGTACAATGAGCAGTTCTTC. Translating gives CSASKAEYNEQFF.

The chain uses TRBV2 and TRBJ2-1; D tentatively reads TRBD1 or TRBD2 (6 bases each). CDR1 is SNHLY and CDR2 is FYNNEI in the germline V gene. The CDR3 has 15 residues. Trimming took off 7 bases at V and 6 bases at J, with 19 bases between the two ends. CDR3 residues: CASIRQDRGSNEQFF. DNA of the CDR3: TGTGCCAGCATCAGACAGGACCGGGGGAGCAATGAGCAGTTCTTC.

This clonotype was seen only a few times. The chain couples TRBV4-2 to TRBJ2-4, with D possibly TRBD1 on 6 matching bases. Trimming stripped 1 base from V and 5 bases from J, with 9 bases between. The germline gives CDR1 LGHNA, CDR2 YNFKEQ. The CDR3 contains 14 residues. The CDR3, as DNA: TGTGCCAGCAGCCAAGTGGACAGAGAAAACATTCAGTACTTC. Its translation is CASSQVDRENIQYF.

This chain connects TRBV5-1 to TRBJ2-7, with D perhaps given as TRBD1 or TRBD2 (5 bases each). Germline V lookup: CDR1 SGHRS, CDR2 YFSETQ. The V end lost 4 bases, the J end lost 3 bases, and 8 bases lay between the germline ends. This CDR3 region has 12 residues. Here the CDR3 reads CASSEGNYEQYF. CDR3 bases: TGCGCCAGCAGCGAGGGGAACTACGAGCAGTACTTC. The full variable domain, with the rest looked up from reference TRBV5-1 and TRBJ2-7, is KAGVTQTPRYLIKTRGQQVTLSCSPISGHRSVSWYQQTPGQGLQFLFEYFSETQRNKGNFPGRFSGRQFSNSRSEMNVSTLELGDSALYLCASSEGNYEQYFGPGTRLTVT.

V is TRBV12-3 or TRBV12-4 and J is TRBJ2-3; 7 nucleotides line up with TRBD2. CDR3 length equals 15 residues. The V segment lost 3 bases and the J segment 5 bases; nucleotides outside the gene matches: 8. Here the CDR3 reads CASSFKRGGEDTQYF. The CDR3 DNA follows: TGTGCCAGCAGTTTTAAGCGGGGTGGGGAAGATACGCAGTATTTT.

Here the CDR3 reads CASSYNRERGEHEQFF. CDR3 in DNA: TGTGCCAGCAGTTACAACCGAGAACGTGGCGAACATGAGCAGTTCTTC. V is TRBV6-5 and J is TRBJ2-1, with D hard to call. V gave up 2 bases and J gave up 8 bases, with 19 bases separating them. The CDR3 extends over 16 amino acids. The V gene's germline CDR1 is MNHEY and CDR2 SVGAGI.

The V and J genes are TRBV5-1 and TRBJ2-7; TRBD1 agrees at 8 bases. The V gene's germline CDR1 is SGHRS and CDR2 YFSETQ. This CDR3 spans 17 amino acids. Trimming cost V 7 bases and J 1 base; bases outside gene matches: 16. The CDR3 DNA sequence: TGCGCCAGCGTGGGAGGACAGGGAGAAGAGCGTTCCTACGAGCAGTACTTC. This sequence encodes CASVGGQGEERSYEQYF.

The chain joins TRBV12-3 or TRBV12-4 to TRBJ2-3; weak D call: TRBD2 (6 bases). The CDR3 sequence is 16 residues long. Trimming left V 4 bases short and J 2 bases short, with 16 bases between. CDR3 bases: TGTGCCAGCAGTTCTCTGGGTAGACTAGTCACAGATACGCAGTATTTT. This codes for CASSSLGRLVTDTQYF.